This entry features one T cell receptor beta chain sequence. Its antigen is still unknown. Generated by immunoSEQ multiplex PCR, the TCRdb table keeps only in-frame clones and is missing some. The table lists 220,000 or so clones, approximately 80% of them singletons. This CDR3 contains 13 residues. The germline V and J ends were trimmed by 10 bases and 7 bases, with 16 bases remaining between them. Germline V gene data show CDR1 as MNHEY and CDR2 as SVGAGI. The sample comes from a study of cytomegalovirus exposure and HLA in healthy donors. Study results and caveats: The study found most TCR sequences rare, yet found some public TCRs in many donors.

The sequence was collected from a woman between 25 and 40 years old in good health and CMV-seropositive. The material sequenced was PBMCs. V and J are TRBV6-5 and TRBJ2-2; D call uncertain. In DNA form, the CDR3 reads TGTGCCACCCGGCGATCTCGCGACGGGGAGCTGTTTTTT. Translated: CATRRSRDGELFF.